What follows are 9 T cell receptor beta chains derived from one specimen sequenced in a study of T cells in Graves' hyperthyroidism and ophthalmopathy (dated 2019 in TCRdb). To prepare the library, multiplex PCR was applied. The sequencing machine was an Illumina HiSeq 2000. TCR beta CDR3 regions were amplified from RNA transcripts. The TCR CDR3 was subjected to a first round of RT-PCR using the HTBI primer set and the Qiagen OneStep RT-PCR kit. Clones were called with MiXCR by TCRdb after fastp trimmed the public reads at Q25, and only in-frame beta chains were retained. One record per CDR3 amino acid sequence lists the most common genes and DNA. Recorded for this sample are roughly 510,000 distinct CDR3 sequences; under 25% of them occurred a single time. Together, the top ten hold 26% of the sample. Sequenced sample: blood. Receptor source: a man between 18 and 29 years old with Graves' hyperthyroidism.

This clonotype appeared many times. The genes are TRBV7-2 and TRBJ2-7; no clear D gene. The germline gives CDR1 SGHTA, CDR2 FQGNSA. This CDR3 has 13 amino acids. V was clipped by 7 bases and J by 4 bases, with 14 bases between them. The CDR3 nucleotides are TGTGCCAGCACCCTCCGGTCCGGGTACGAGCAGTACTTC. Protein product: CASTLRSGYEQYF.

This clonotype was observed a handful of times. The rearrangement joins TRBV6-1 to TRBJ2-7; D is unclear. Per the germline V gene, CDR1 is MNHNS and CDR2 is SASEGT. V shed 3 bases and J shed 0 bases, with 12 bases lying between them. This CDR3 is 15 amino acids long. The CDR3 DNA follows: TGTGCCAGCAGTGAGACGGTACTGGCCTCCTACGAGCAGTACTTC. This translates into CASSETVLASYEQYF.

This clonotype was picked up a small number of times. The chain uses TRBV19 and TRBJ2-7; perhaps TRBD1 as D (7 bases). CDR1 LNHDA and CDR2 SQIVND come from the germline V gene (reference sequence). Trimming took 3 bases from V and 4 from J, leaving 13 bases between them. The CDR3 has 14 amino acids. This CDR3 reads CASSIRPGGYEQYF. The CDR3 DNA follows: TGTGCCAGTAGTATTCGGCCAGGGGGGTACGAGCAGTACTTC.

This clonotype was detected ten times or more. The CDR3 reads CASSDSSVYGYTF. In DNA form, the CDR3 reads TGTGCCAGCAGTGACTCGTCCGTCTATGGCTACACCTTC. The V gene is TRBV2, the J gene TRBJ1-2, with D hard to call. V was clipped by 3 bases and J by 4 bases, with 9 bases between them. This CDR3 region has 13 residues. Germline V gene data show CDR1 as SNHLY and CDR2 as FYNNEI.

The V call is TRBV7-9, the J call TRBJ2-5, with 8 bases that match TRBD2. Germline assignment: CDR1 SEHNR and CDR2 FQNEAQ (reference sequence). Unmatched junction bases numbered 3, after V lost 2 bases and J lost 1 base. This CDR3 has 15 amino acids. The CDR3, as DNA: TGTGCCAGCAGCTTAACTAGCGGCTCCCAAGAGACCCAGTACTTC. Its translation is CASSLTSGSQETQYF.

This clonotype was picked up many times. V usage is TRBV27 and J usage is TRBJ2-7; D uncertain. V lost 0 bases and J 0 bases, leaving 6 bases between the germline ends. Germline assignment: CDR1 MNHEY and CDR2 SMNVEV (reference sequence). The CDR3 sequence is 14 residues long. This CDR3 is CASSLSRNSYEQYF. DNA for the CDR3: TGTGCCAGCAGTTTATCCCGGAACTCCTACGAGCAGTACTTC.

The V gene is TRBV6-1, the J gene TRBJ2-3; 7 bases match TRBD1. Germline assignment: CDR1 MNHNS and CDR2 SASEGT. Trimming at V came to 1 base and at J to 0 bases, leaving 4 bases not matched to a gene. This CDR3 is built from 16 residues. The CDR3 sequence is CASSEEGRGSTDTQYF. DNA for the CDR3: TGTGCCAGCAGTGAAGAAGGCAGGGGGAGCACAGATACGCAGTATTTT.

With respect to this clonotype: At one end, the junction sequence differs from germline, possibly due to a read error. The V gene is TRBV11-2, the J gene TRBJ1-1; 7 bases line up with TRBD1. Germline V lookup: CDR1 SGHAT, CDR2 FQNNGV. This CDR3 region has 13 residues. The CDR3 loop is CASSARGNTEACF. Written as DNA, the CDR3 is TGTGCCAGCAGTGCCAGGGGGAACACTGAAGCTTGCTTT.

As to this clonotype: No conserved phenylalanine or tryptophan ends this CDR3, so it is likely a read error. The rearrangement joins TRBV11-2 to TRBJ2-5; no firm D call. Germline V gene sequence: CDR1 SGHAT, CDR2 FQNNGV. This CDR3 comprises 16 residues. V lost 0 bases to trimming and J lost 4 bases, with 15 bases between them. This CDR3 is CASSLDPARVGETQYL. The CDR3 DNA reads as TGTGCCAGCAGCTTAGATCCCGCGCGCGTGGGAGAGACCCAGTACCTC.